This TCR beta chain emerged from a study of type 1 regulatory T cells. Study background: An in vitro protocol generated T-allo10, a Tr1-enriched, alloantigen-specific CD4 T cell product.

This clonotype was counted a few times. The antigen is unknown. MiXCR, run by TCRdb on the reads, gives a single entry per CDR3 protein. The table has around 65,000 distinct CDR3 sequences, 49% seen once. Study-wide findings and caveats: Tr1 cells had a more restricted TCR repertoire than non-Tr1 cells.

The sequenced sample was cultured non-Tr1 T cells, either the whole culture or a sorted T cell fraction (not recorded which). The receptor comes from a human donor in good health.

Here the CDR3 DNA reads TGCGCCAGCACCTCCGCTAGCGGGGGGGCTAGTGAGCAGTTCTTC. This translates into CASTSASGGASEQFF. The genes are TRBV5-1 and TRBJ2-1; 12 bases fit TRBD2. CDR1 is SGHRS, CDR2 YFSETQ, per germline. V gave up 6 bases and J gave up 9 bases; unmatched junction bases: 10. The CDR3 has 15 amino acids.